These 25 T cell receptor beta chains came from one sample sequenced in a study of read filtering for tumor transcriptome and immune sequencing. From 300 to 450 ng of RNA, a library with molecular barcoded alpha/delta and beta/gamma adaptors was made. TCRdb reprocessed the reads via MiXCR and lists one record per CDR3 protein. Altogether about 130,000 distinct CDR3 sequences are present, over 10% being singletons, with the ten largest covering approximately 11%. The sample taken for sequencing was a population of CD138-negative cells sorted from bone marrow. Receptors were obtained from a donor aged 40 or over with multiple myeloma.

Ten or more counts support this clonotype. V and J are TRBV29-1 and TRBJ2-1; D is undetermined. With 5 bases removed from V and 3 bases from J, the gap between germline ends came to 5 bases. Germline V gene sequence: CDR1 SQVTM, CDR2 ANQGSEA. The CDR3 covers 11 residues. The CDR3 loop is CSVPLYNEQFF. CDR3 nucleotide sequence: TGCAGCGTTCCTCTCTACAATGAGCAGTTCTTC.

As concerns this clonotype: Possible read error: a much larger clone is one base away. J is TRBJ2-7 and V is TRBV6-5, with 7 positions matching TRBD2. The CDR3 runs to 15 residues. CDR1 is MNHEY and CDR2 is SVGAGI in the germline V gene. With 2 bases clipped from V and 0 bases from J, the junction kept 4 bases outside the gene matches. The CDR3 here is CASSYGRGPSYEQYF. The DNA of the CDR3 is TGTGCCAGCAGTTACGGGAGGGGACCCTCCTACGAGCAGTACTTC.

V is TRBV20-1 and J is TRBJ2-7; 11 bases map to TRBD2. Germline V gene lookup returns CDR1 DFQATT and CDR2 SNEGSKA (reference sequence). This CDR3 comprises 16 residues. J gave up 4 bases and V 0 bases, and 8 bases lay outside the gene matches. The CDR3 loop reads CSARDSSGRVGYEQYF. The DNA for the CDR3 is TGCAGTGCTAGAGATAGTAGCGGGAGGGTTGGTTACGAGCAGTACTTC.

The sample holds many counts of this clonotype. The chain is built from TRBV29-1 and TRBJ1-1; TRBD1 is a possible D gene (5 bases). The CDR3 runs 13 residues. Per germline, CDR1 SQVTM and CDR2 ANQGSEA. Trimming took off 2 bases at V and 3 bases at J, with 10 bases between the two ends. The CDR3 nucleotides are TGCAGCGTTGAACAGGGTCGGGACACTGAAGCTTTCTTT. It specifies CSVEQGRDTEAFF.

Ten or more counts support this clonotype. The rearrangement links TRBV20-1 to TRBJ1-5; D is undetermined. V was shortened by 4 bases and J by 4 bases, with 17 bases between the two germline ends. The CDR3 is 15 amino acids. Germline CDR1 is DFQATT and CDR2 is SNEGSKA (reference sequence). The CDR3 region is CSATISLFGNQPQHF. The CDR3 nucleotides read TGCAGTGCTACTATATCCTTGTTCGGTAATCAGCCCCAGCATTTT.

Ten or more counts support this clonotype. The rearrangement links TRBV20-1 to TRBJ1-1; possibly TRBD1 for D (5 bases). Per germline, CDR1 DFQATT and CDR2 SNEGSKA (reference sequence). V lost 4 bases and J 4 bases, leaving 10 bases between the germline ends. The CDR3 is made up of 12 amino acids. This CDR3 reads CSAIRGFTEAFF. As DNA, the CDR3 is TGCAGTGCTATAAGGGGTTTCACTGAAGCTTTCTTT.

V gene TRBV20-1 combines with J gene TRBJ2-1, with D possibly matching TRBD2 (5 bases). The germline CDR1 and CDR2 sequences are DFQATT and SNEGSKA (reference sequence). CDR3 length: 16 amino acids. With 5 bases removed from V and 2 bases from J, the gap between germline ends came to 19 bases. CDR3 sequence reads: CSARPERRGAYNEQFF. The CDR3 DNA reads TGCAGTGCTCGCCCTGAGCGACGGGGAGCCTACAATGAGCAGTTCTTC.

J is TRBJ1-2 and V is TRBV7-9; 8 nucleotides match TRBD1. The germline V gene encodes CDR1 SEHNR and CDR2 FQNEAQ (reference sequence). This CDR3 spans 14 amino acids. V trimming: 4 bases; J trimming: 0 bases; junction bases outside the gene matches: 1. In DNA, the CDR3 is TGTGCCAGCAGCTCACAGGGGGCTAACTATGGCTACACCTTC. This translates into CASSSQGANYGYTF.

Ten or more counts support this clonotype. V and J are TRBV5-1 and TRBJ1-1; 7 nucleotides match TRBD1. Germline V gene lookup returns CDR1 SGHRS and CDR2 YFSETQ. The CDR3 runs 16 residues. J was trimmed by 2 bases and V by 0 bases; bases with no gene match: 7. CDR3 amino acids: CASSLGDQGGNTEAFF. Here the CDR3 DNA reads TGCGCCAGCAGCTTGGGGGATCAGGGGGGAAACACTGAAGCTTTCTTT.

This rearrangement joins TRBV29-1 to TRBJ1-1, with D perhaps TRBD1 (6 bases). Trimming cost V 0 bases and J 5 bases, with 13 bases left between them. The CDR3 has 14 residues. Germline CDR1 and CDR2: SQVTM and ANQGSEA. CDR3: CSVEERGGRTEAFF. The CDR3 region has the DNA TGCAGCGTTGAAGAGCGAGGGGGAAGGACTGAAGCTTTCTTT.

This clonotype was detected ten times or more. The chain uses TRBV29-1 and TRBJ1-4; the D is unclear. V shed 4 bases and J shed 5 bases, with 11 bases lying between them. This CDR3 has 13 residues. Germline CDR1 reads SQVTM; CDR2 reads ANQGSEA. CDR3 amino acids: CSVVDRHNEKLFF. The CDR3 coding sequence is TGCAGCGTTGTCGACCGACACAATGAAAAACTGTTTTTT.

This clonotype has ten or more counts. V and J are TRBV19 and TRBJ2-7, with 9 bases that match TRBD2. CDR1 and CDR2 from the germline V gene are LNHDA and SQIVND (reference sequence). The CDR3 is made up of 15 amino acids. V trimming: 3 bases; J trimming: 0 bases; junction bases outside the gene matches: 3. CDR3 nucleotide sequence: TGTGCCAGTAGTATGGATAGCGGGAGCTCCTACGAGCAGTACTTC. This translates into CASSMDSGSSYEQYF.

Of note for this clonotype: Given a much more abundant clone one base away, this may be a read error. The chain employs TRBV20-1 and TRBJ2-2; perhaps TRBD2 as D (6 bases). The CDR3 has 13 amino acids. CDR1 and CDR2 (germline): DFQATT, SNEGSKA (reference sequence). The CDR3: CSASWRNTGGLFF. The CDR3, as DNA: TGCAGTGCTAGTTGGCGGAACACCGGGGGGCTGTTTTTT.

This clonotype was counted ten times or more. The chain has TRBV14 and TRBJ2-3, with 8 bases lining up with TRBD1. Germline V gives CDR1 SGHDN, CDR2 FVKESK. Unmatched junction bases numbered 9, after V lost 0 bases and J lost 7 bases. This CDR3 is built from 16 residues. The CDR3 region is CASSQDPGGGLNTQYF. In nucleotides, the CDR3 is TGTGCCAGCAGCCAAGATCCAGGGGGCGGTTTGAATACGCAGTATTTT.

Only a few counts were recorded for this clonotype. The CDR3 sequence: CASTGDGYNEKLFF. DNA for the CDR3: TGTGCCAGCACCGGGGACGGCTATAATGAAAAACTGTTTTTT. J is TRBJ1-4 and V is TRBV7-3; D may be TRBD1 (5 bases). V was clipped by 7 bases and J by 4 bases, with 13 bases between them. CDR1 is SGHTA and CDR2 is FQGTGA in the germline V gene. This CDR3 spans 14 amino acids.

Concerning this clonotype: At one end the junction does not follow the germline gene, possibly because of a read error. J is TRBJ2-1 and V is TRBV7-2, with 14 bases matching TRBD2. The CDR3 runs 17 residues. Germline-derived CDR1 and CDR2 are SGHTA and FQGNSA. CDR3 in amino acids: CASSLGGLAGVRNGQFF. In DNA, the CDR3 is TGTGCCAGCAGCCTAGGGGGACTAGCGGGAGTCAGGAATGGGCAGTTCTTC.

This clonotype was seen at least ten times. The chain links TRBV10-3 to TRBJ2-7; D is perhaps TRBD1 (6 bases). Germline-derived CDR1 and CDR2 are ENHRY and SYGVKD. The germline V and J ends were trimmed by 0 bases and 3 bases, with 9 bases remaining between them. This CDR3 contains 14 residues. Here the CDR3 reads CAISESGGGYEQYF. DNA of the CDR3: TGTGCCATCAGTGAGTCAGGGGGTGGCTACGAGCAGTACTTC.

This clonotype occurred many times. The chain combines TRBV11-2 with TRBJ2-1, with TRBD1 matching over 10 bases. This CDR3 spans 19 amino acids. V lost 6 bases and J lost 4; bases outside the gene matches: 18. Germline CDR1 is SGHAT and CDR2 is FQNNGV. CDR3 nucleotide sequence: TGTGCCAGCAGACTAATACGGAGCAGAGGACAGGGGGGTTACAATGAGCAGTTCTTC. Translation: CASRLIRSRGQGGYNEQFF.

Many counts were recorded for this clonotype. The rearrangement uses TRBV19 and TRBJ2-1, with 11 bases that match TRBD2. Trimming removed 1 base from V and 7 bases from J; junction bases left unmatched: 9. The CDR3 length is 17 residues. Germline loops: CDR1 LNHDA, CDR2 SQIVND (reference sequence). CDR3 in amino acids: CASSIAWGLAEQNEQFF. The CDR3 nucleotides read TGTGCCAGTAGTATAGCCTGGGGACTAGCGGAGCAGAATGAGCAGTTCTTC.

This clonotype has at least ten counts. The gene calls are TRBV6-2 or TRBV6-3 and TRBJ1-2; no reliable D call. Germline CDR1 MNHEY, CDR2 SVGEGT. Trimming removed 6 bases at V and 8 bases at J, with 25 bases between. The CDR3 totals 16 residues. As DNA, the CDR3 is TGTGCCAGCAGGCCCCCCTTCCGGCCGGGCGCGGACGGCTACACCTTC. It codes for CASRPPFRPGADGYTF.

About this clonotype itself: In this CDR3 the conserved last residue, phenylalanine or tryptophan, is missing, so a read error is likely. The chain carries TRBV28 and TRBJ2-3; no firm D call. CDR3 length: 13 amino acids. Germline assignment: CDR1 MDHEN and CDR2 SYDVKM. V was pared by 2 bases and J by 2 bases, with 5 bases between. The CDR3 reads CASSLPATDTQYS. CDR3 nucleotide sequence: TGTGCCAGCAGTTTACCGGCCACAGATACGCAGTATTCT.

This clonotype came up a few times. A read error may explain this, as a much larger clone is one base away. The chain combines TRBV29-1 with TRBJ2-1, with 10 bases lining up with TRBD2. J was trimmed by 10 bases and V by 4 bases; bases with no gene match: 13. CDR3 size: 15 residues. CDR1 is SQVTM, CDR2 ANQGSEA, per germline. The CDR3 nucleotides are TGCAGCGTTGGTAGGCCGGCTAGCGGGAGTCAAGAGCAGTTCTTC. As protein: CSVGRPASGSQEQFF.

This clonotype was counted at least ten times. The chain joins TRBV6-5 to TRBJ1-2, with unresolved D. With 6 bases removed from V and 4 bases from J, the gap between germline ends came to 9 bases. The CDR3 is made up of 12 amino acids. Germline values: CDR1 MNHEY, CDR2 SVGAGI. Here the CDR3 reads CASSKFSYGYTF. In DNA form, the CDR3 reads TGTGCCAGCAGCAAATTTTCCTATGGCTACACCTTC.

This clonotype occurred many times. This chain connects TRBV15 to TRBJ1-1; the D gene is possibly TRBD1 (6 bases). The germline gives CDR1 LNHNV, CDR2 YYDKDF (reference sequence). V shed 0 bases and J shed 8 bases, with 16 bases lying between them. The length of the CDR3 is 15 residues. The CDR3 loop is CATSRDGGAMGEAFF. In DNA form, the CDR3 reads TGTGCCACCAGCAGAGATGGGGGGGCCATGGGGGAAGCTTTCTTT.

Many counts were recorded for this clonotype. The CDR3 is CASSPGQGPYTEAFF. In nucleotides, the CDR3 is TGCGCCAGCAGTCCGGGACAGGGGCCATACACTGAAGCTTTCTTT. The chain carries TRBV5-1 and TRBJ1-1, with 10 bases matching TRBD1. Germline V gives CDR1 SGHRS, CDR2 YFSETQ. Trimming cost V 5 bases and J 3 bases; bases outside gene matches: 7. CDR3 length equals 15 residues.